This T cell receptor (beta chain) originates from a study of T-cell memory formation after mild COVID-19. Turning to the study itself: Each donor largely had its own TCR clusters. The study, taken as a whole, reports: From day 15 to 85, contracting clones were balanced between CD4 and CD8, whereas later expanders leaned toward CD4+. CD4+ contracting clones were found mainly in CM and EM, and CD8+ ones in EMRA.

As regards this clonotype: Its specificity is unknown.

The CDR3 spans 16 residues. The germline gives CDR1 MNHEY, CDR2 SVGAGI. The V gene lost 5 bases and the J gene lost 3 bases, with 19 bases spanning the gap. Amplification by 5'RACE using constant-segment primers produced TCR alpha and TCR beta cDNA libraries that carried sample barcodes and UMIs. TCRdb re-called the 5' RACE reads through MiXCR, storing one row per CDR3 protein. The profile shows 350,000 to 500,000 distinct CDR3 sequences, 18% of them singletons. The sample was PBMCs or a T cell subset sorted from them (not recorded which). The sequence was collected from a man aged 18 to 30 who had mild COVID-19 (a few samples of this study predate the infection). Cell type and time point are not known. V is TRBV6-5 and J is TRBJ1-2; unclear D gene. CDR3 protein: CASSPGRLLADYGYTF. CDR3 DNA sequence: TGTGCCAGCAGTCCCGGGCGGCTGCTTGCCGACTATGGCTACACCTTC.